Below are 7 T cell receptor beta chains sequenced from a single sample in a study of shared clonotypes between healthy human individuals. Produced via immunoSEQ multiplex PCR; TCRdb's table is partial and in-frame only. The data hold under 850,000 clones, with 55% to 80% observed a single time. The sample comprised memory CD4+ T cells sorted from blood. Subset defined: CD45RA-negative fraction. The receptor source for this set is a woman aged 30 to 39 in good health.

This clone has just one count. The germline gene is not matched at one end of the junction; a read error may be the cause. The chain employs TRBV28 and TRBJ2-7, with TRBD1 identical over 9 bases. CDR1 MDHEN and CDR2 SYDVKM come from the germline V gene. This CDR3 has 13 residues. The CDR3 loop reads CASTAGHRGRSDF. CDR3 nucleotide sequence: TGTGCCAGCACCGCAGGGCACAGGGGGCGTTCGGACTTC.

The CDR3 DNA reads as TGTGCCAGCAGTTCGCAAACAGTGACAGATACGCAGTATTTT. Translated: CASSSQTVTDTQYF. The chain recombines TRBV28 with TRBJ2-3; D unresolved. Germline CDR1 is MDHEN and CDR2 is SYDVKM. This CDR3 contains 14 residues. With 4 bases removed from V and 3 bases from J, the gap between germline ends came to 11 bases.

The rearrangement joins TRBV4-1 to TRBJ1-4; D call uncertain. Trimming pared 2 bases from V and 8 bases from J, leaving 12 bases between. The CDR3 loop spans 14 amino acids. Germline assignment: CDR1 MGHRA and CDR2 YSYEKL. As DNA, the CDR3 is TGCGCCAGCAGCCAACCCACGGTGGGGGAAAAACTGTTTTTT. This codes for CASSQPTVGEKLFF.

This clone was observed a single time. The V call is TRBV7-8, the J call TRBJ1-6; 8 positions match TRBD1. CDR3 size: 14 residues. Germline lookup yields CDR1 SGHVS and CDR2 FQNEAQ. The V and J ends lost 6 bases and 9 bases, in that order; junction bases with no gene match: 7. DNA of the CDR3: TGTGCCAGCAGTCGACAGGGGTCTCTTTCACCCCTCCACTTT. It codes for CASSRQGSLSPLHF.

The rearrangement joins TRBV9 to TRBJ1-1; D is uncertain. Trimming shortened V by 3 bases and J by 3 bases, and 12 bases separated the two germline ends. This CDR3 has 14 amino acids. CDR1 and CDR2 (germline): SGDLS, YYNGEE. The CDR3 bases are TGTGCCAGCAGCGCCGGCACCACGGACACTGAAGCTTTCTTT. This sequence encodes CASSAGTTDTEAFF.

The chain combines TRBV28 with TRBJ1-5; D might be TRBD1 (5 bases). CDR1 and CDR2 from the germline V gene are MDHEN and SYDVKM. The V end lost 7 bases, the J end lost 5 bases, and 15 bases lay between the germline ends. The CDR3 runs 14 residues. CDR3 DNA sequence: TGTGCCAGCAATCCCGCCGGGGCACATCAGCCCCAGCATTTT. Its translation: CASNPAGAHQPQHF. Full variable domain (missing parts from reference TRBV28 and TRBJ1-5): DVKVTQSSRYLVKRTGEKVFLECVQDMDHENMFWYRQDPGLGLRLIYFSYDVKMKEKGDIPEGYSVSREKKERFSLILESASTNQTSMYLCASNPAGAHQPQHFGDGTRLSIL.

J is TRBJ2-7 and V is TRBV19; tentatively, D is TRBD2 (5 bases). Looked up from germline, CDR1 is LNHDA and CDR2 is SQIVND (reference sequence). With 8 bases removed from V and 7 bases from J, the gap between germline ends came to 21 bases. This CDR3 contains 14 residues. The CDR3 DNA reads TGTGCCAGTTGTAAAGCCACAGACTCGGGGGAGCAGTACTTC. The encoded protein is CASCKATDSGEQYF.